This TCR beta chain stems from a study of post-analysis software for immune sequencing data. About the research overall: Disease trajectories encompassed relapsing-remitting, secondary progressive and progressive-relapsing multiple sclerosis.

This CDR3 has 13 residues. The ends were cut back, 7 bases at V and 8 bases at J, with 15 bases in the middle. Notes on the study in general: A handful of TRBV segments appeared more often in patients than in controls, and TRBV5-6, TRBV5-1 and TRBV20-1 were among these. Controls significantly exceeded multiple sclerosis patients in normalized Chao1 diversity. Samples sharing a preparation batch grouped tightly together when assessed by F measure.

Concerning this clonotype: The antigen remains undetermined.

Carried by the TCR beta cDNA libraries were unique molecular identifiers. The yield from roughly 1 to 10 million T cells was roughly 500,000 cDNA molecules in total. TCRdb redid the calling of the PCR reads with MiXCR, one entry per CDR3 protein. Seen here are around 250,000 distinct CDR3 sequences, 35% to 40% observed once, and the top ten hold more than 4%. J is TRBJ2-1 and V is TRBV12-3 or TRBV12-4; D is possibly TRBD2 (5 bases). The material sequenced was blood. The TCR comes from a girl aged 5 to 17 with multiple sclerosis. This CDR3 reads CASTPLEGYEQFF. In DNA form, the CDR3 reads TGTGCCAGCACTCCTCTCGAGGGTTATGAGCAGTTCTTC.